The rows below give T cell receptor beta chains drawn from one sample of a study of blood T cell repertoires in COVID-19. The protocol was immunoSEQ multiplex PCR, while the TCRdb copy is restricted to in-frame clones and leaves out a portion. Found here are some 150,000 clones, around 84% of them singletons; the top ten hold roughly 2.6%. The sample taken for sequencing was peripheral blood. Source of these receptors: a human donor with acute or convalescent COVID-19. The donor label of this sample is uncertain. The CDR3 runs from the conserved cysteine through the conserved F or W. A D gene is named only where the DNA matches it firmly. Clone size is stated in some rows and not others, as once, few, many or a class when expanded.

cdr3_nt cdr3_aa v_call clone_size d_call j_call
TGCGCCAGCAGCCAAGAGCGGCGGGGATTCTATGGCTACACCTTC CASSQERRGFYGYTF TRBV4-3 . . TRBJ1-2
TGTGCCAGCACACCCAGTTCGAACACTGAAGCTTTCTTT CASTPSSNTEAFF TRBV3-1/TRBV3-2 . . TRBJ1-1
TGTGCCAGCAGCTCCTTAACGGGTAACACCATATATTTT CASSSLTGNTIYF TRBV5-4 . . TRBJ1-3
TGTGCCAGCAGTCAGGGTAGGGGCAATCAGCCCCAGCATTTT CASSQGRGNQPQHF TRBV6-2/TRBV6-3 . . TRBJ1-5
TGTGCCAGCAGCTTAGATCCAGGGTTACCGGAGACCCAGTACTTC CASSLDPGLPETQYF TRBV7-3 . . TRBJ2-5
TGTGCCAGCAGCCAAGAGTCCGGGGGGCTTGGCTACACCTTC CASSQESGGLGYTF TRBV3-1/TRBV3-2 . . TRBJ1-2
TGTGCCAGCAGCTTATCAGAGCGGGGGGGAGCGGCAGATACGCAGTATTTT CASSLSERGGAADTQYF TRBV7-6 . TRBD2 TRBJ2-3
TGTGCCAGCAGCTTGGCCGCGACAGGGGACACCGGGGAGCTGTTTTTT CASSLAATGDTGELFF TRBV5-4 . TRBD1 TRBJ2-2
TGTGCCAGCAGCTTAGACGGTCTCCCGACAACCTACGAGCAGTACTTC CASSLDGLPTTYEQYF TRBV7-9 . . TRBJ2-7
TGTGCCAGCAGCCGTAACAGGGGCAACTATGGCTACACCTTC CASSRNRGNYGYTF TRBV11-2 . TRBD1 TRBJ1-2
TGTGCCAGCAGCTTGACAGGGATGGGCTACACCTTC CASSLTGMGYTF TRBV7-9 . TRBD1 TRBJ1-2
TGTGCCAGCAGCCCCCTCGGGACAGGGTATGGCTACACCTTC CASSPLGTGYGYTF TRBV7-9 . TRBD1 TRBJ1-2
TGTGCCAGCTCACCAGGTTCGGAGGAAAAACTGTTTTTT CASSPGSEEKLFF TRBV18 . . TRBJ1-4
TGTGCCAGCAGCTTAGTGCAGGGGGCAACGTGGGAGCAGTACTTC CASSLVQGATWEQYF TRBV7-9 . TRBD1 TRBJ2-7
TGTGCCAGCAGCCACGGACAGTTGAATTCACCCCTCCACTTT CASSHGQLNSPLHF TRBV7-9 . . TRBJ1-6
TGCGCCAGCAGCATTGGACAGGGGGGGTATGGCTACACCTTC CASSIGQGGYGYTF TRBV5-1 once TRBD1 TRBJ1-2
. CASTVGTGNIDTF TRBV28 . . TRBJ1-2
TGTGCCAGCAGTTACGGGACACTATCCACAGATACGCAGTATTTT CASSYGTLSTDTQYF TRBV6-2/TRBV6-3 . . TRBJ2-3
TGTGCCAGCTCACCACCGGGCAGGGGAGAGACCCAGTACTTC CASSPPGRGETQYF TRBV18 . . TRBJ2-5
TGTGCCAGCAGCGCTCGGGACTATCCTGAAGAGACCCAGTACTTC CASSARDYPEETQYF TRBV9 . TRBD2 TRBJ2-5
TGTGCCAGTAGTATAGCTAGCGGGAGAGATACGCAGTATTTT CASSIASGRDTQYF TRBV19 . TRBD2 TRBJ2-3
TGTGCCTGGAGTGTCACTAGGACTAGCGGGAGGGGAGCCAAAAACATTCAGTACTTC CAWSVTRTSGRGAKNIQYF TRBV30 once TRBD2 TRBJ2-4
TGCAGTGCTAGTCTTTGGGGTTCTAGCGGGAGGGCCGGCACAGATACGCAGTATTTT CSASLWGSSGRAGTDTQYF TRBV20-1 . TRBD2 TRBJ2-3
TGCGCCAGCAGTCCCGGACTAGTAAGCACAGATACGCAGTATTTT CASSPGLVSTDTQYF TRBV5-1 . TRBD2 TRBJ2-3
TGCGCCAGCAGCCAAGATTGGCAGGGGGCGAATGGCTACACCTTC CASSQDWQGANGYTF TRBV4-3 . TRBD1 TRBJ1-2
TGCAGTGCTAGTCCAGGGAACTATGGCTACACCTTC CSASPGNYGYTF TRBV20-1 . . TRBJ1-2
TGTGCCAGCAGTTACCTCCCCGGGACAGGGTTTAACGAGCAGTACTTC CASSYLPGTGFNEQYF TRBV6-5 once TRBD1 TRBJ2-7
TGTGCCAGCAGCGTAGGGGGCGGGAGGTACAATGAGCAGTTCTTC CASSVGGGRYNEQFF TRBV9 . TRBD2 TRBJ2-1
TGTGCCAGCAGCTTGGAGGACATATACTATGGCTACACCTTC CASSLEDIYYGYTF TRBV5-6 . . TRBJ1-2
TGTGCCAGTAAATCCAGGGATTCGGAGTATGAAAAACTGTTTTTT CASKSRDSEYEKLFF TRBV19 . . TRBJ1-4
TGTGCCAGCAGCTTAGGACAGAACTACGAGCAGTACTTC CASSLGQNYEQYF TRBV11-3 . . TRBJ2-7
TGTGCCAGCAGTTTATCGGGGGGGGGTACCATGAGTGGGACTGAAGCTTTCTTT CASSLSGGGTMSGTEAFF TRBV27 few . TRBJ1-1
TGTGCCAGCAGCTCCCAGCGGGGGGGCGGTTACGAGCAGTACTTC CASSSQRGGGYEQYF TRBV7-2 . TRBD2 TRBJ2-7
TGTGCCAGCAGGCTGAGCCAGGCGAACAATGAGCAGTTCTTC CASRLSQANNEQFF TRBV6-5 . . TRBJ2-1
TGTGCCAGCGTCCCGACTAGCGGGGGAACGCAGTATTTT CASVPTSGGTQYF TRBV12-3/TRBV12-4 . TRBD2 TRBJ2-3
TGCGCCAGCAGCCGAGGGCTAGCGGGGAAGGAAGATACGCAGTATTTT CASSRGLAGKEDTQYF TRBV5-1 . TRBD2 TRBJ2-3
TGTGCCAGCTCACCACCAACAGTGTCAAACACTGAAGCTTTCTTT CASSPPTVSNTEAFF TRBV18 . . TRBJ1-1
TGTGCCAGCAGCTTAGCGGGGGGAGCTGGAAACACCATATATTTT CASSLAGGAGNTIYF TRBV7-6 . . TRBJ1-3
TGTGCCAGCAGCTTAAAAGGGTCTAGCGGGGGCGGATACAATGAGCAGTTCTTC CASSLKGSSGGGYNEQFF TRBV5-4 . TRBD2 TRBJ2-1
TGCAGTGCTAGTACAGGGGATCAGCCCCAGCATTTT CSASTGDQPQHF TRBV20-1 once TRBD1 TRBJ1-5
TGCGCCAGCAGCCAAGATTCAGCTAGCGGGGGGGCTGGCACAGATACGCAGTATTTT CASSQDSASGGAGTDTQYF TRBV4-3 . TRBD2 TRBJ2-3
TGTGCCAGCGCCTCCAGGGTCGGGACAGGGGCCTACGAGCAGTACTTC CASASRVGTGAYEQYF TRBV7-2 . TRBD1 TRBJ2-7
TGTGCCAGCAGTACGTATAGAGGGTTGGAGACCCAGTACTTC CASSTYRGLETQYF TRBV6-5 . . TRBJ2-5
TGTGCCAGCAGTGAACGCAGGGGGATGTCTGAAGCTTTCTTT CASSERRGMSEAFF TRBV2 . TRBD1 TRBJ1-1
TGTGCCAGCAGTTTTATGCAGGGGACATCACCCCTCCACTTT CASSFMQGTSPLHF TRBV27 . . TRBJ1-6
TGTGCCAGCAGTAAAACTGGACAGGGGTTTCAGCCCCAGCATTTT CASSKTGQGFQPQHF TRBV6-2/TRBV6-3 . TRBD1 TRBJ1-5
TGTGCCAGCAGCTTACAGGGGGCGGCTGAGACCCAGTACTTC CASSLQGAAETQYF TRBV9 once TRBD1 TRBJ2-5
TGCGCCAGCAGCTTCAGGGAAGGCGGGGAGCTGTTTTTT CASSFREGGELFF TRBV5-1 once . TRBJ2-2
TGTGCCACCAGTGACCACGGGACTAGCCGGAAGCAGTTCTTC CATSDHGTSRKQFF TRBV24-1 . TRBD2 TRBJ2-1
TGTGCCAGCACTCCTCAGGGGAATGAAAAACTGTTTTTT CASTPQGNEKLFF TRBV12-3/TRBV12-4 . . TRBJ1-4
TGTGCCAGCAGCCTCCCCGGGCGGGAGTTCAATGAGCAGTTCTTC CASSLPGREFNEQFF TRBV7-2 . TRBD2 TRBJ2-1
TGTGCCAGCAGCTTAGTAGGTGGCGGCGGATTGGAGTTCTTC CASSLVGGGGLEFF TRBV7-2 . . TRBJ2-1
TGTGCCAGCAGCTTGAGTCAGGGAGGTCAAGAGACCCAGTACTTC CASSLSQGGQETQYF TRBV5-4 few . TRBJ2-5
TGTGCCATCAGTGAGTCGGGGACAGGGGATCAGCCCCAGCATTTT CAISESGTGDQPQHF TRBV10-3 . TRBD1 TRBJ1-5
TGTGCCTGGACGCGACAGGGGTACACTGAAGCTTTCTTT CAWTRQGYTEAFF TRBV30 few TRBD1 TRBJ1-1